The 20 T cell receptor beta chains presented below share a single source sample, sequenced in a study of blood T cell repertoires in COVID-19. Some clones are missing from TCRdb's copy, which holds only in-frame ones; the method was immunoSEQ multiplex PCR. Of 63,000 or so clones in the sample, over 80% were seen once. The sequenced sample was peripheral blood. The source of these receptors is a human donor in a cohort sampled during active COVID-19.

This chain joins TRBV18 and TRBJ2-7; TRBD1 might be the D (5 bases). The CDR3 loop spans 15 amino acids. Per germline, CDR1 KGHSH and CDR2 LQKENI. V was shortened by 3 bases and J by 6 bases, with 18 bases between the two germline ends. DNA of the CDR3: TGTGCCAGCTCACCCTCGGATGGGGCAGGCGTCGAGCAGTACTTC. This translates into CASSPSDGAGVEQYF.

As DNA, the CDR3 is TGTGCCAGCTCACCACAGGACAGTGGATATGGCTACACCTTC. It codes for CASSPQDSGYGYTF. The genes are TRBV18 and TRBJ1-2, with D possibly matching TRBD1 (6 bases). Per germline, CDR1 KGHSH and CDR2 LQKENI. Trimming pared 1 base from V and 5 bases from J, leaving 11 bases between. This CDR3 comprises 14 residues.

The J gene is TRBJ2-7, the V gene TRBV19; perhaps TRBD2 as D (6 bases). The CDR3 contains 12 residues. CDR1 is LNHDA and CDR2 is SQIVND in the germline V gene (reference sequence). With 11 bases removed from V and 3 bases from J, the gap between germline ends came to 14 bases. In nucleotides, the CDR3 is TGTGCCCTCAACGGAGGGTTCTACGAGCAGTACTTC. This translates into CALNGGFYEQYF. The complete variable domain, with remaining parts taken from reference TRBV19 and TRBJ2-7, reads DGGITQSPKYLFRKEGQNVTLSCEQNLNHDAMYWYRQDPGQGLRLIYYSQIVNDFQKGDIAEGYSVSREKKESFPLTVTSAQKNPTAFYLCALNGGFYEQYFGPGTRLTVT.

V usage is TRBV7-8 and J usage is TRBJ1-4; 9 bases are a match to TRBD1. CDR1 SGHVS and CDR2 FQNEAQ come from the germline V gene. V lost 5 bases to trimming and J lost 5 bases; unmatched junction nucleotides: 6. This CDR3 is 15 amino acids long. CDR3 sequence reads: CASSPTGGRNEKLFF. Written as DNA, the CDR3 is TGTGCCAGCAGCCCAACAGGGGGCAGGAATGAAAAACTGTTTTTT.

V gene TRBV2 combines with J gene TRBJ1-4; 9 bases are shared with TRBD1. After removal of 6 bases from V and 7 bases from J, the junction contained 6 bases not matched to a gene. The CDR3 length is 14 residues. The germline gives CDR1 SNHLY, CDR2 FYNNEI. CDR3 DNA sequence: TGTGCCAGCAGCGGGACAGGGAGAATTGAAAAACTGTTTTTT. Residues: CASSGTGRIEKLFF.

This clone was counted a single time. CDR3 protein: CASSFLGGALETQYF. The CDR3 DNA sequence: TGTGCCAGCAGTTTTCTCGGGGGGGCCTTGGAGACCCAGTACTTC. The genes are TRBV27 and TRBJ2-5; 8 bases are shared with TRBD2. Germline trimming cut 3 bases from V and 5 bases from J; bases unmatched to any gene: 8. Germline loops: CDR1 MNHEY, CDR2 SMNVEV (reference sequence). This CDR3 contains 15 residues.

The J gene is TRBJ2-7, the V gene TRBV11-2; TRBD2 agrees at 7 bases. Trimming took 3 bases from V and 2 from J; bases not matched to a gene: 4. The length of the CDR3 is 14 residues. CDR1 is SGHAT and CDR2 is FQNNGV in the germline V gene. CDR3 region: CASSFIGGTYEQYF. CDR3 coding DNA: TGTGCCAGCAGCTTTATCGGGGGGACCTACGAGCAGTACTTC. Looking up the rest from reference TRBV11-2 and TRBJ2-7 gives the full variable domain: EAGVAQSPRYKIIEKRQSVAFWCNPISGHATLYWYQQILGQGPKLLIQFQNNGVVDDSQLPKDRFSAERLKGVDSTLKIQPAKLEDSAVYLCASSFIGGTYEQYFGPGTRLTVT.

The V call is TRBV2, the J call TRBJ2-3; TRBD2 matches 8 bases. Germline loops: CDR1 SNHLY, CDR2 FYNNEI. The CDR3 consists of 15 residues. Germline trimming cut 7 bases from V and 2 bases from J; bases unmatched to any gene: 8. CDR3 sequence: CASMRLAGLTDTQYF. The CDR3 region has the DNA TGTGCCAGCATGCGGCTAGCGGGCCTCACAGATACGCAGTATTTT.

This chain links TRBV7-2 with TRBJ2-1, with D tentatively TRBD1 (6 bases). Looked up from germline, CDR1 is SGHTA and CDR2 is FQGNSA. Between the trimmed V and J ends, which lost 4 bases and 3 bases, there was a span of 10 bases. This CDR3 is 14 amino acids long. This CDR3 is CASSSQDSYNEQFF. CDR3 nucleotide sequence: TGTGCCAGCAGCTCCCAGGACAGCTACAATGAGCAGTTCTTC.

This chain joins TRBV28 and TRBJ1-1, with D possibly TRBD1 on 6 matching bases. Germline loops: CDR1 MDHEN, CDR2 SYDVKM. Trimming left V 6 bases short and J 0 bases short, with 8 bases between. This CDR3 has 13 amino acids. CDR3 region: CASSGTLNTEAFF. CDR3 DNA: TGTGCCAGCAGCGGGACACTGAACACTGAAGCTTTCTTT.

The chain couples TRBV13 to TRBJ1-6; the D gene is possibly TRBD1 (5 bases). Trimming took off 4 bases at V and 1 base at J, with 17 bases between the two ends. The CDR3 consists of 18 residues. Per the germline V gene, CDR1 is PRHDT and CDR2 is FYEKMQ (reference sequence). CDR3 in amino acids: CASSWSATDWSYNSPLHF. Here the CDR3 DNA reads TGTGCCAGCAGCTGGTCGGCGACAGATTGGTCCTATAATTCACCCCTCCACTTT. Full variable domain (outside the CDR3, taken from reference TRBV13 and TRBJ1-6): AAGVIQSPRHLIKEKRETATLKCYPIPRHDTVYWYQQGPGQDPQFLISFYEKMQSDKGSIPDRFSAQQFSDYHSELNMSSLELGDSALYFCASSWSATDWSYNSPLHFGNGTRLTVT.

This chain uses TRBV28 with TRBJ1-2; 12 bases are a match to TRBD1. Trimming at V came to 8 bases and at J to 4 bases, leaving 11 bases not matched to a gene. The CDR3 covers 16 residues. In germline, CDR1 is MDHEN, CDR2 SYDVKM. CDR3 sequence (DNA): TGTGCCAGCGGACGGGACAGGGGGCGAGGGGTCTATGGCTACACCTTC. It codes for CASGRDRGRGVYGYTF.

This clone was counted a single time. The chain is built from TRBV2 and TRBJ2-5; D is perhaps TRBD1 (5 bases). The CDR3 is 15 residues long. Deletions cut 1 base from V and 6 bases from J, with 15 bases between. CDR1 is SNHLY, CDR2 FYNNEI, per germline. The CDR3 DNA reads TGTGCCAGCAGTGAAGTCCTTACGCCAGGGAAGACCCAGTACTTC. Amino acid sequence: CASSEVLTPGKTQYF.

CDR3 DNA: TGTGCCATCAGTGAGAAGGGTAGGGGCGCGGACTATGGCTACACCTTC. Translated: CAISEKGRGADYGYTF. This chain connects TRBV10-3 to TRBJ1-2, with D possibly being TRBD1 (5 bases). There are 16 residues in the CDR3. V shed 2 bases and J shed 3 bases, with 16 bases lying between them. Germline V gene sequence: CDR1 ENHRY, CDR2 SYGVKD.

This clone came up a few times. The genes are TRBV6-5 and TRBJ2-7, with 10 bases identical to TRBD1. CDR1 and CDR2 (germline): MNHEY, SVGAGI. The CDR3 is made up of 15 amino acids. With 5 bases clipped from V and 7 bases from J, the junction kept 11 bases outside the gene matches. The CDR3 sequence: CASSPPGTGVREQYF. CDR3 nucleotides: TGTGCCAGCAGTCCCCCCGGGACAGGGGTAAGGGAGCAGTACTTC.

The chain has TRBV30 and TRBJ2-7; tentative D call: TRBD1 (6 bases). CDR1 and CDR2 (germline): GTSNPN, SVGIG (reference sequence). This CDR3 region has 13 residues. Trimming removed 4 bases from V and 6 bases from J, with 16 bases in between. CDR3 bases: TGTGCCTGGACGAGTTTCCGAGGGGGCGAGCAGTACTTC. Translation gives CAWTSFRGGEQYF. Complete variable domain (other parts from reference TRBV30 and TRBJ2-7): SQTIHQWPATLVQPVGSPLSLECTVEGTSNPNLYWYRQAAGRGLQLLFYSVGIGQISSEVPQNLSASRPQDRQFILSSKKLLLSDSGFYLCAWTSFRGGEQYFGPGTRLTVT.

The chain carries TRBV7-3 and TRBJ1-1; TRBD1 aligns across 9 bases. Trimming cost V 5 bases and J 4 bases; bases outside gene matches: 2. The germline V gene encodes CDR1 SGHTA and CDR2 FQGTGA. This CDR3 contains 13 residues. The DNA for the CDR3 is TGTGCCAGCAGCCACAGGGGGCCCACTGAAGCTTTCTTT. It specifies CASSHRGPTEAFF.

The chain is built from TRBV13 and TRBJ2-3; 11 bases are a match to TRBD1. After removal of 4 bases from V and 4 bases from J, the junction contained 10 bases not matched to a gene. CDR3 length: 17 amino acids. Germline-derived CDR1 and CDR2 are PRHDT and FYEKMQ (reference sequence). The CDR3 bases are TGTGCCAGCAGCTACAGGACAGGGGGCGCCGGGGCAGATACGCAGTATTTT. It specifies CASSYRTGGAGADTQYF.

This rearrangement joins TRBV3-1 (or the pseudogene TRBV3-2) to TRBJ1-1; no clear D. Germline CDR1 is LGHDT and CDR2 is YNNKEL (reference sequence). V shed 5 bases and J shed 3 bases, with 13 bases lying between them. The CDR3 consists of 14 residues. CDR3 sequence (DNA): TGTGCCAGCAGCTGGGCCCCTCGATACACTGAAGCTTTCTTT. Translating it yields CASSWAPRYTEAFF.

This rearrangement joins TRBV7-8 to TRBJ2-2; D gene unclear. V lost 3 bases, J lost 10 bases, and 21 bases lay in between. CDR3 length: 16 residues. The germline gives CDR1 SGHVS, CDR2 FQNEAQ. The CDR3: CASSFPYPNSPLELFF. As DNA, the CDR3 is TGTGCCAGCAGCTTCCCGTACCCCAACTCCCCTTTGGAGCTGTTTTTT.